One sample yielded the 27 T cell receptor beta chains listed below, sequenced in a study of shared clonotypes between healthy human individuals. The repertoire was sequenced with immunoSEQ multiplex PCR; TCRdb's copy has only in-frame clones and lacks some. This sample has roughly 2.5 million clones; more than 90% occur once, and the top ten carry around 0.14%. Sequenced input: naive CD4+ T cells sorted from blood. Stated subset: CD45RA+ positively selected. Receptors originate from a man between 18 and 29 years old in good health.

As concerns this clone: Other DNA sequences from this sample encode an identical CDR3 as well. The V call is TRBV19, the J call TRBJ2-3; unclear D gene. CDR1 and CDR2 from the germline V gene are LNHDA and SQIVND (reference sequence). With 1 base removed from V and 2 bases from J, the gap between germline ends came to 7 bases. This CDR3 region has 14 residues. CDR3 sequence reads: CASSIGGFTDTQYF. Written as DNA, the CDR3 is TGTGCCAGTAGTATAGGTGGCTTCACAGATACGCAGTATTTT.

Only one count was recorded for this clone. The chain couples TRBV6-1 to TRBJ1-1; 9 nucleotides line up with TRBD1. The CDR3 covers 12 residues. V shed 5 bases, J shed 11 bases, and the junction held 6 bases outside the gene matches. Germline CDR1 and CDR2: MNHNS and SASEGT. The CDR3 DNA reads TGTGCCAGCAGTCCCGGGACAGGGTCCGCTTTCTTT. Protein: CASSPGTGSAFF.

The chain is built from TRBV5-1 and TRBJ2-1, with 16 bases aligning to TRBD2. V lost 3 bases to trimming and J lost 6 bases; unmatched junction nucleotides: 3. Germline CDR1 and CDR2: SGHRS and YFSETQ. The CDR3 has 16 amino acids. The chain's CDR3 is CASSSGLAGGLNEQFF. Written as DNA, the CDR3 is TGCGCCAGCAGCTCGGGACTAGCGGGAGGGCTCAATGAGCAGTTCTTC.

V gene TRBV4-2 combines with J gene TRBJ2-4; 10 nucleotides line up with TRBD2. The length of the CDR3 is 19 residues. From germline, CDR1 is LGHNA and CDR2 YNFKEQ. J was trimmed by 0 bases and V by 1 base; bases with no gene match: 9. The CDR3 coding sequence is TGTGCCAGCAGCCAAGCGGGAGCGGGAGGGATACTAGCCAAAAACATTCAGTACTTC. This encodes CASSQAGAGGILAKNIQYF.

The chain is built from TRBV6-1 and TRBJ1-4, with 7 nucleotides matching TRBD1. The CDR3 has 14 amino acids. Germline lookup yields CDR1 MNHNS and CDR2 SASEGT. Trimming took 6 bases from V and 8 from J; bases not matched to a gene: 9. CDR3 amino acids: CASRTGTAAEKLFF. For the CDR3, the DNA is TGTGCCAGCAGAACCGGGACAGCGGCGGAAAAACTGTTTTTT.

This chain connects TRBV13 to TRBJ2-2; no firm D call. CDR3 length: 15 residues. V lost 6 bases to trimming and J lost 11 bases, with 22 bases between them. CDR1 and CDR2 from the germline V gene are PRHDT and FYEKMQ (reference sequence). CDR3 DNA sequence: TGTGCCAGCAGGCCTGGGCTCCGGTCTTCGGTAGAGCTGTTTTTT. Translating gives CASRPGLRSSVELFF.

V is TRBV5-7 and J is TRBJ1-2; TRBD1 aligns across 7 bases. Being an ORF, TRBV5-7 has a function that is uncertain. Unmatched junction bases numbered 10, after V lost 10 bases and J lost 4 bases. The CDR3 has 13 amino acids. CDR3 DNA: TGTGCCGTCCACTCCGGGACAGTCTATGGCTACACCTTC. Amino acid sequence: CAVHSGTVYGYTF.

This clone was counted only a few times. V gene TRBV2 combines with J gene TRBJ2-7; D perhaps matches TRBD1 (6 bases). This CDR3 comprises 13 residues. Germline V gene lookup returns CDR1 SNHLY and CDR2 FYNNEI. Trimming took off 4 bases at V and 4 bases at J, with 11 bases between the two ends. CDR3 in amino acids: CASSVRTVYEQYF. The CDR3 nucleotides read TGTGCCAGCAGTGTCAGGACAGTATACGAGCAGTACTTC. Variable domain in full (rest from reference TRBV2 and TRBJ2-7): EPEVTQTPSHQVTQMGQEVILRCVPISNHLYFYWYRQILGQKVEFLVSFYNNEISEKSEIFDDQFSVERPDGSNFTLKIRSTKLEDSAMYFCASSVRTVYEQYFGPGTRLTVT.

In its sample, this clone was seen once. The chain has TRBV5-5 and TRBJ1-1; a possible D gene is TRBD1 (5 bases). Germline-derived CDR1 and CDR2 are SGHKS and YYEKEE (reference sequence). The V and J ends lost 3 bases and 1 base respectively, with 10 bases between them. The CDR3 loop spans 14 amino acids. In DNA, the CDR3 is TGTGCCAGCAGCTACGGGACTGGGAACACTGAAGCTTTCTTT. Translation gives CASSYGTGNTEAFF. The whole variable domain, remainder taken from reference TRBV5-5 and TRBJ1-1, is DAGVTQSPTHLIKTRGQQVTLRCSPISGHKSVSWYQQVLGQGPQFIFQYYEKEERGRGNFPDRFSARQFPNYSSELNVNALLLGDSALYLCASSYGTGNTEAFFGQGTRLTVV.

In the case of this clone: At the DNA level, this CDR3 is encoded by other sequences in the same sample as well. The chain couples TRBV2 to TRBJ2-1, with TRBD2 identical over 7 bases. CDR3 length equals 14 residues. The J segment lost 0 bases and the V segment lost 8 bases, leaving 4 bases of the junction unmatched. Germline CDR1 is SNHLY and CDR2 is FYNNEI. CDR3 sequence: CASLRGSSYNEQFF. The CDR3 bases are TGTGCCAGCCTACGCGGGAGCTCCTACAATGAGCAGTTCTTC. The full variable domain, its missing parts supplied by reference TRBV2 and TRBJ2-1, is EPEVTQTPSHQVTQMGQEVILRCVPISNHLYFYWYRQILGQKVEFLVSFYNNEISEKSEIFDDQFSVERPDGSNFTLKIRSTKLEDSAMYFCASLRGSSYNEQFFGPGTRLTVL.

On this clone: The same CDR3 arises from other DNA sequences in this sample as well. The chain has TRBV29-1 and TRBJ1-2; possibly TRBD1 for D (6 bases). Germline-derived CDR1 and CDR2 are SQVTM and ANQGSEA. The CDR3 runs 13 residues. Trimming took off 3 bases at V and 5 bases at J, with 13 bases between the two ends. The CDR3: CSVERGRGYGYTF. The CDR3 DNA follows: TGCAGCGTTGAGCGGGGGCGTGGGTATGGCTACACCTTC.

The DNA of the CDR3 is TGTGCCAGCAGCTTAATTCCTGCCTCTGGAAACACCATATATTTT. Its protein product is CASSLIPASGNTIYF. The rearrangement links TRBV5-4 to TRBJ1-3; D is undetermined. V shed 2 bases and J shed 0 bases, with 9 bases lying between them. The germline gives CDR1 SGHNT, CDR2 YYREEE (reference sequence). The CDR3 consists of 15 residues.

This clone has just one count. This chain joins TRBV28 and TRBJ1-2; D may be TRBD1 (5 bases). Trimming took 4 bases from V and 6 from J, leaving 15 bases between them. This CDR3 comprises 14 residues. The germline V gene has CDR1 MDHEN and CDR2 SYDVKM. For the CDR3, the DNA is TGTGCCAGCAGTTATGGGACGCCACGCAATGGCTACACCTTC. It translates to CASSYGTPRNGYTF.

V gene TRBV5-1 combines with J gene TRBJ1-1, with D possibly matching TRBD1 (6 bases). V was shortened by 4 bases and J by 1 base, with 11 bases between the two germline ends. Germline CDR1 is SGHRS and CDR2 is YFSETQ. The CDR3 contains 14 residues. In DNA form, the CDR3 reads TGCGCCAGCAGCCCGGGGGCACCGAACACTGAAGCTTTCTTT. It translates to CASSPGAPNTEAFF.

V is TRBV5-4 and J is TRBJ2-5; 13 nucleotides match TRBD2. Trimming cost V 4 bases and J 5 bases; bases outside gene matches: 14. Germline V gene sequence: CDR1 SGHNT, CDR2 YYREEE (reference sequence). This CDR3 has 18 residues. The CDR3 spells CASSMGWSGTSGKETQYF. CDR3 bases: TGTGCCAGCAGCATGGGGTGGTCCGGGACTAGCGGGAAGGAGACCCAGTACTTC.

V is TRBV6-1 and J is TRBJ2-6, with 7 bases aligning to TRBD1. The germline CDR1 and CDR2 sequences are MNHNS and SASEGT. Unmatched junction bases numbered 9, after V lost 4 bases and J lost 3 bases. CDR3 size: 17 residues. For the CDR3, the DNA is TGTGCCAGCAGTGCCATTCCCAGGGGGTTTGGGGCCAACGTCCTGACTTTC. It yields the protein CASSAIPRGFGANVLTF.

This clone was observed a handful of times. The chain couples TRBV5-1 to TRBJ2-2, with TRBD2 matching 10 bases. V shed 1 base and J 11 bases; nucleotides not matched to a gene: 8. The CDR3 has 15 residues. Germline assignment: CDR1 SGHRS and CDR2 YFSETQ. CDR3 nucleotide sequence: TGCGCCAGCAGCTTGCTAAGCGGGGGGGCCGTAGAGCTGTTTTTT. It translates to CASSLLSGGAVELFF. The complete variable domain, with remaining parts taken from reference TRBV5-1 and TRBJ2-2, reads KAGVTQTPRYLIKTRGQQVTLSCSPISGHRSVSWYQQTPGQGLQFLFEYFSETQRNKGNFPGRFSGRQFSNSRSEMNVSTLELGDSALYLCASSLLSGGAVELFFGEGSRLTVL.

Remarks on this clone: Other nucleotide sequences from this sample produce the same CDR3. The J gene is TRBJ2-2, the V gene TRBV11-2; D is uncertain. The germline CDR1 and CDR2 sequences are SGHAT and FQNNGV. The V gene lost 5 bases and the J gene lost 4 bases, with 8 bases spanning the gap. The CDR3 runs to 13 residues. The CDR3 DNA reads TGTGCCAGCAGCCTCTGGGGCACCGGGGAGCTGTTTTTT. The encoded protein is CASSLWGTGELFF.

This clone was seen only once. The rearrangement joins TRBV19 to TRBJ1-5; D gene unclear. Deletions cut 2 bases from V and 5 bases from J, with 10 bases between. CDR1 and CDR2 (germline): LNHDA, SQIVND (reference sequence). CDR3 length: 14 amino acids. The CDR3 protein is CASSITAADQPQHF. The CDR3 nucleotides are TGTGCCAGTAGTATAACGGCGGCGGATCAGCCCCAGCATTTT.

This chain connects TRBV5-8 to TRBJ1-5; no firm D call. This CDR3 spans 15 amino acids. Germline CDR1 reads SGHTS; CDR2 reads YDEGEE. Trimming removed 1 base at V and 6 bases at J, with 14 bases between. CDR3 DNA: TGTGCCAGCAGCTTGATCCGCGACCAGAGTCAGCCCCAGCATTTT. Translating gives CASSLIRDQSQPQHF.

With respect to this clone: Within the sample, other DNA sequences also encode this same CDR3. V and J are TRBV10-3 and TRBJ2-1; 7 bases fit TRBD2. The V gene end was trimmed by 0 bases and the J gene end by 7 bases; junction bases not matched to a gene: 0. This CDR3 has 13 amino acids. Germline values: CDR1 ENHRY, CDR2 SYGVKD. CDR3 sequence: CAISESGGNEQFF. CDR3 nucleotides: TGTGCCATCAGTGAGTCCGGGGGGAATGAGCAGTTCTTC.

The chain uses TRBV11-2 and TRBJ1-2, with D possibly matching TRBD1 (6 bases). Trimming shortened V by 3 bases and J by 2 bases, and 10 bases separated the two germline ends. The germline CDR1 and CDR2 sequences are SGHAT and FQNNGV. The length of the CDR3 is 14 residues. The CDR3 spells CASSLSDSNYGYTF. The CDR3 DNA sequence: TGTGCCAGCAGCTTGTCGGACAGCAACTATGGCTACACCTTC. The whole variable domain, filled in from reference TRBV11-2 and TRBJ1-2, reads EAGVAQSPRYKIIEKRQSVAFWCNPISGHATLYWYQQILGQGPKLLIQFQNNGVVDDSQLPKDRFSAERLKGVDSTLKIQPAKLEDSAVYLCASSLSDSNYGYTFGSGTRLTVV.

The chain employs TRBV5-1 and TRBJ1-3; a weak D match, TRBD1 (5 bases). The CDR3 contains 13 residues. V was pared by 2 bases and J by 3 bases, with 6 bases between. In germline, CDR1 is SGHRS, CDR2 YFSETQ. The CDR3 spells CASSFRDGNTIYF. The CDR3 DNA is TGCGCCAGCAGCTTCAGGGATGGAAACACCATATATTTT.

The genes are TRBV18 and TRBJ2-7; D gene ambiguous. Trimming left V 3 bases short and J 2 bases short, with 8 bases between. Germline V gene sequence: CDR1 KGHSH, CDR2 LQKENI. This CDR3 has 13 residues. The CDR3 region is CASSPAQTYEQYF. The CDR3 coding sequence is TGTGCCAGCTCACCCGCACAGACCTACGAGCAGTACTTC. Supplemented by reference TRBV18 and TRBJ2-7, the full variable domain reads NAGVMQNPRHLVRRRGQEARLRCSPMKGHSHVYWYRQLPEEGLKFMVYLQKENIIDESGMPKERFSAEFPKEGPSILRIQQVVRGDSAAYFCASSPAQTYEQYFGPGTRLTVT.

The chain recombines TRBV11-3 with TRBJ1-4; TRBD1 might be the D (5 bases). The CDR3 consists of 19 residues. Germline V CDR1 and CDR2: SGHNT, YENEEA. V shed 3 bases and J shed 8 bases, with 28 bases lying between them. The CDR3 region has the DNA TGTGCCAGCAGCTTTAACCGTTGCCATTTGGATGGGGGGAAGGAAAAACTGTTTTTT. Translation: CASSFNRCHLDGGKEKLFF.

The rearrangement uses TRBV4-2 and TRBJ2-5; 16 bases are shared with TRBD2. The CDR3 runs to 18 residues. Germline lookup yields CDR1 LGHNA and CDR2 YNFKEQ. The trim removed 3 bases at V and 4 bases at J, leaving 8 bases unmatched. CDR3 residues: CASSQMGTSGGARETQYF. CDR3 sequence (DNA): TGTGCCAGCAGCCAGATGGGGACTAGCGGGGGGGCCCGAGAGACCCAGTACTTC.

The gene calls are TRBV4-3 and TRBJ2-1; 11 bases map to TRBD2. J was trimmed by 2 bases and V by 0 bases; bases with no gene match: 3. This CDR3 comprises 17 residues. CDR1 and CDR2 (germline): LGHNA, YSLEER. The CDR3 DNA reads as TGCGCCAGCAGCCAAGATATTAGCGGGGGGGCCTACAATGAGCAGTTCTTC. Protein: CASSQDISGGAYNEQFF.